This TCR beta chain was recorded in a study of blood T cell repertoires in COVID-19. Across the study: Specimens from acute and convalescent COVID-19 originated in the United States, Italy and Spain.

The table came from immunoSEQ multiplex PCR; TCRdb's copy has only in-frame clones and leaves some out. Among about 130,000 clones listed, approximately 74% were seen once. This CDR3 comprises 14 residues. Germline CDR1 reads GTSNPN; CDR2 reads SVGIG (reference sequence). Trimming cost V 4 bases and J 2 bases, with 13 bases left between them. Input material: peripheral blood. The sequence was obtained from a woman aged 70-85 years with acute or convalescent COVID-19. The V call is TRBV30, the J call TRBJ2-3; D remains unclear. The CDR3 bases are TGTGCCTGGACCCCCCCGGGTAACACAGATACGCAGTATTTT. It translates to CAWTPPGNTDTQYF.